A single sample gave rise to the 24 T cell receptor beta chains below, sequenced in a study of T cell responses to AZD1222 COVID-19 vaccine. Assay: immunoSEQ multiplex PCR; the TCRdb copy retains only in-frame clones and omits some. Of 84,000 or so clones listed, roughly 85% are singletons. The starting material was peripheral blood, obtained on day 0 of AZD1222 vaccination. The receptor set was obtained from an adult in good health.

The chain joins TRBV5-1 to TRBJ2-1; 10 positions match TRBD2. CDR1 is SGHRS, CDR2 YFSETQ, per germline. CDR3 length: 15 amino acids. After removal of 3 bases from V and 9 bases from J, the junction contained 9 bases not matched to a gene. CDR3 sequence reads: CASSSSGSGVGEQFF. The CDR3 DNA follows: TGCGCCAGCAGCTCTAGCGGGAGTGGGGTCGGTGAGCAGTTCTTC. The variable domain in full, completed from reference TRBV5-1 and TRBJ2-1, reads KAGVTQTPRYLIKTRGQQVTLSCSPISGHRSVSWYQQTPGQGLQFLFEYFSETQRNKGNFPGRFSGRQFSNSRSEMNVSTLELGDSALYLCASSSSGSGVGEQFFGPGTRLTVL.

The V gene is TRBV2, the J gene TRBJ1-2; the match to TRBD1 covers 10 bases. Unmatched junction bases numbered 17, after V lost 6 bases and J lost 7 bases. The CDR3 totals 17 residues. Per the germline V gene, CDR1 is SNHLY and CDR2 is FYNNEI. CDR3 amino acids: CASRGTLIGTGVTGYTF. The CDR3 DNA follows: TGTGCCAGCAGAGGTACTTTAATCGGGACAGGGGTGACTGGCTACACCTTC. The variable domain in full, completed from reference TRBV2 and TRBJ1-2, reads EPEVTQTPSHQVTQMGQEVILRCVPISNHLYFYWYRQILGQKVEFLVSFYNNEISEKSEIFDDQFSVERPDGSNFTLKIRSTKLEDSAMYFCASRGTLIGTGVTGYTFGSGTRLTVV.

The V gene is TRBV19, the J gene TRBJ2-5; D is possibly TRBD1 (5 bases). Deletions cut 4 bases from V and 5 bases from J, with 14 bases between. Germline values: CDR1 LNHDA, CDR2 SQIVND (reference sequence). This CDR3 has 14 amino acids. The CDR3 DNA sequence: TGTGCCAGTAGTAATCGACAGAGGCGGGAGACCCAGTACTTC. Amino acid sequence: CASSNRQRRETQYF. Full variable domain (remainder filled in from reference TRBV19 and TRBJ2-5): DGGITQSPKYLFRKEGQNVTLSCEQNLNHDAMYWYRQDPGQGLRLIYYSQIVNDFQKGDIAEGYSVSREKKESFPLTVTSAQKNPTAFYLCASSNRQRRETQYFGPGTRLLVL.

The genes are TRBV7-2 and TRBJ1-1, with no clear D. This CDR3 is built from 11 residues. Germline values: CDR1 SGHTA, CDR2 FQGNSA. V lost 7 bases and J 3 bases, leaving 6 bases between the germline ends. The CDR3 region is CASIFDTEAFF. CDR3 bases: TGTGCCAGCATCTTCGACACTGAAGCTTTCTTT. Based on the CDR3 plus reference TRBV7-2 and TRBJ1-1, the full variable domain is GAGVSQSPSNKVTEKGKDVELRCDPISGHTALYWYRQSLGQGLEFLIYFQGNSAPDKSGLPSDRFSAERTGGSVSTLTIQRTQQEDSAVYLCASIFDTEAFFGQGTRLTVV.

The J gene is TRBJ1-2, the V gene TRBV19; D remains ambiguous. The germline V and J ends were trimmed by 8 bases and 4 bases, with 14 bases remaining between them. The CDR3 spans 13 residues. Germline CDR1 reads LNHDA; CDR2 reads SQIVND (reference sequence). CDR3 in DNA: TGTGCCAGTGATTCACAGCGCTCCTATGGCTACACCTTC. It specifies CASDSQRSYGYTF.

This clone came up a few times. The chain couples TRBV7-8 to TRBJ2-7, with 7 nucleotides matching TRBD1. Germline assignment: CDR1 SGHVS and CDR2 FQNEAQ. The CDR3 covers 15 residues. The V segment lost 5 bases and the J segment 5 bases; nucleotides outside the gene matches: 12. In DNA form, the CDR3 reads TGTGCCAGCAGCGACGGGACAGCCCGTAATCACGAGCAGTACTTC. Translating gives CASSDGTARNHEQYF.

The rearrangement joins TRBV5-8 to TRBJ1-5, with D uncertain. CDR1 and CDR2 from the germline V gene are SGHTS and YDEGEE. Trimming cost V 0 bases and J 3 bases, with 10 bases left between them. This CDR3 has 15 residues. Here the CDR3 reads CASSLAGIVNQPQHF. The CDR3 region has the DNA TGTGCCAGCAGCTTGGCCGGCATCGTCAATCAGCCCCAGCATTTT.

CDR3 protein: CASSLGTTNTGELFF. CDR3 sequence (DNA): TGCGCCAGCAGCTTGGGGACCACGAACACCGGGGAGCTGTTTTTT. V gene TRBV5-1 combines with J gene TRBJ2-2; D is undetermined. Trimming stripped 0 bases from V and 0 bases from J, with 6 bases between. Germline CDR1 reads SGHRS; CDR2 reads YFSETQ. The CDR3 consists of 15 residues. Together with reference TRBV5-1 and TRBJ2-2, the CDR3 gives the full variable domain: KAGVTQTPRYLIKTRGQQVTLSCSPISGHRSVSWYQQTPGQGLQFLFEYFSETQRNKGNFPGRFSGRQFSNSRSEMNVSTLELGDSALYLCASSLGTTNTGELFFGEGSRLTVL.

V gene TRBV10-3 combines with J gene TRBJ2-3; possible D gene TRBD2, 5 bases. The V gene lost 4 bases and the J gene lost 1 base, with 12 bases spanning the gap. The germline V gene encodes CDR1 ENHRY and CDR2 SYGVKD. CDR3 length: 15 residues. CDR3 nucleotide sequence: TGTGCCATCAGTGGTGGGGAGTTCGGCACAGATACGCAGTATTTT. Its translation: CAISGGEFGTDTQYF.

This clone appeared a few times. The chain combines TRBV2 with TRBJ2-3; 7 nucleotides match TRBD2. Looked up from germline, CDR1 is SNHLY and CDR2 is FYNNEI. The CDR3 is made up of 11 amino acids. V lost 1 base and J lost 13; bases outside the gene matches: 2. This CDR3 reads CASSEERDEYF. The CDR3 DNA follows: TGTGCCAGCAGTGAAGAGCGGGACGAGTATTTT.

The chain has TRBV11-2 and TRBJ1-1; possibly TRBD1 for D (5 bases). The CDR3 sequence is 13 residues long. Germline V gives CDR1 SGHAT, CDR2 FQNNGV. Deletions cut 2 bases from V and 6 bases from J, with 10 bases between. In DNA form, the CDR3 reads TGTGCCAGCAGCTTAAGGGGTTTCGCTGAAGCTTTCTTT. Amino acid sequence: CASSLRGFAEAFF.

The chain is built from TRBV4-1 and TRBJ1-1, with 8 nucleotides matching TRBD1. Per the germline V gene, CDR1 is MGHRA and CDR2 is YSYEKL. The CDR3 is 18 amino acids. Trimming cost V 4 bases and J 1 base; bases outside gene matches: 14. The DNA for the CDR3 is TGCGCCAGCAGCCCGCACCGGGCAGGGGGCCGCGGGAACACTGAAGCTTTCTTT. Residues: CASSPHRAGGRGNTEAFF.

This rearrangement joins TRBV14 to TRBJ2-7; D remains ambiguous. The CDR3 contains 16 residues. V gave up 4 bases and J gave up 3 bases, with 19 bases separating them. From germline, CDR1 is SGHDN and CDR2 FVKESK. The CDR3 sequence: CASSRLDPGLVYEQYF. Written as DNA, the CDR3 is TGTGCCAGCAGCCGACTCGACCCAGGCCTCGTCTACGAGCAGTACTTC.

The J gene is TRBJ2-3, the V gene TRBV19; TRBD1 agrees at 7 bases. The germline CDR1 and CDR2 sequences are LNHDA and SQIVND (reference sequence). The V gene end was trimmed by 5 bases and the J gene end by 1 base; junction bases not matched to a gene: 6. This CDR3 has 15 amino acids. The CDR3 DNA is TGTGCCAGTAGTTTGGTCGGACAGGGCACAGATACGCAGTATTTT. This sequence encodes CASSLVGQGTDTQYF.

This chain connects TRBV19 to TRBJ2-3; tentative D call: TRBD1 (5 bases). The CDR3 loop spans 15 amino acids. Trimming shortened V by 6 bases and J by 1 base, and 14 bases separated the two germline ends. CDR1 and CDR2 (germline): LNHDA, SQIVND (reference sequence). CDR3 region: CASSPARVGTDTQYF. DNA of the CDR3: TGTGCCAGTAGCCCCGCCAGGGTAGGCACAGATACGCAGTATTTT.

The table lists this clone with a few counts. The CDR3 DNA follows: TGTGCCAGCAGCTTGGAGGGACAGGGGTTCAGGGAGCAGTACTTC. Protein product: CASSLEGQGFREQYF. V and J are TRBV5-8 and TRBJ2-7, with 10 bases that match TRBD1. V lost 0 bases and J lost 7; bases outside the gene matches: 7. The germline CDR1 and CDR2 sequences are SGHTS and YDEGEE. This CDR3 spans 15 amino acids.

CDR3 residues: CASRTATRGGLAGTLYTQYF. CDR3 bases: TGTGCCAGTAGAACCGCCACGAGGGGCGGACTAGCGGGGACTTTGTATACGCAGTATTTT. This chain connects TRBV19 to TRBJ2-3; 12 nucleotides match TRBD2. The CDR3 runs 20 residues. V lost 6 bases, J lost 7 bases, and 23 bases stayed unmatched. CDR1 and CDR2 (germline): LNHDA, SQIVND (reference sequence).

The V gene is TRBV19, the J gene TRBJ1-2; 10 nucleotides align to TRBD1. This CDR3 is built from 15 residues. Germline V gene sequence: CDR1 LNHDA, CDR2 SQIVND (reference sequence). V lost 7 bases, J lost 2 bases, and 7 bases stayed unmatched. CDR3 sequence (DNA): TGTGCCAGTATTACCATGACAGGGGGCAACTATGGCTACACCTTC. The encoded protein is CASITMTGGNYGYTF. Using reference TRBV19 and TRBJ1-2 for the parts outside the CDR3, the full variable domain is DGGITQSPKYLFRKEGQNVTLSCEQNLNHDAMYWYRQDPGQGLRLIYYSQIVNDFQKGDIAEGYSVSREKKESFPLTVTSAQKNPTAFYLCASITMTGGNYGYTFGSGTRLTVV.

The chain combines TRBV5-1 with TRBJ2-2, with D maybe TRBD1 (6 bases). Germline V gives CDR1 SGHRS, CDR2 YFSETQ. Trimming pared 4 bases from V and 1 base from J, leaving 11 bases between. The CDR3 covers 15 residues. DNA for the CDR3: TGCGCCAGCAGCCCGGGACACCAGAACACCGGGGAGCTGTTTTTT. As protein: CASSPGHQNTGELFF.

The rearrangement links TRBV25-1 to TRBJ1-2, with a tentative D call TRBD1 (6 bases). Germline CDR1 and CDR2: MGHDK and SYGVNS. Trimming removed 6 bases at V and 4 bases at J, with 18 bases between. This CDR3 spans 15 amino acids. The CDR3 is CASRPPGGFFYGYTF. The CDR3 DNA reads TGTGCCAGCAGACCGCCTGGGGGCTTTTTCTATGGCTACACCTTC.

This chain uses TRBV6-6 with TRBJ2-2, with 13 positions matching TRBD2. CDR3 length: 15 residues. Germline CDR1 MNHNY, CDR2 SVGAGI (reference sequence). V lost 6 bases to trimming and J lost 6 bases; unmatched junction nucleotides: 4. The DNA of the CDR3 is TGTGCCAGCAGCGACGGGACTAGCGGGGCCGGGGAGCTGTTTTTT. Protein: CASSDGTSGAGELFF.

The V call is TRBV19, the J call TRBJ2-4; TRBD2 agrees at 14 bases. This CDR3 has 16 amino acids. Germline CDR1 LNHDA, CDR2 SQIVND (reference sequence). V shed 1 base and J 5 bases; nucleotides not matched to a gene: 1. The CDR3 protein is CASSIATSGRENIQYF. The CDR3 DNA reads TGTGCCAGTAGTATAGCGACTAGCGGGAGGGAAAACATTCAGTACTTC.

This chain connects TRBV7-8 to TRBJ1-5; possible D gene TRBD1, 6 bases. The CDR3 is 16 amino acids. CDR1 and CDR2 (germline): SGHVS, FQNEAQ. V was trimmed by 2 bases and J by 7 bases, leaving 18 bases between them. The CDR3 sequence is CASSLILQGLSQPQHF. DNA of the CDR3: TGTGCCAGCAGCTTAATACTACAGGGATTGAGCCAGCCCCAGCATTTT.

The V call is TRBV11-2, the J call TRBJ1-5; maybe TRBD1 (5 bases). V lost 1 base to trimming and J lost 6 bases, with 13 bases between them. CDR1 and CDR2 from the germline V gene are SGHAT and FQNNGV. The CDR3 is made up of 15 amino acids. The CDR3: CASSLGPEGSQPQHF. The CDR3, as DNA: TGTGCCAGCAGCTTAGGGCCAGAGGGGAGTCAGCCCCAGCATTTT.